The clone carrying this TCR beta chain showed up just once. The data were taken from a study of blood T cell repertoires in COVID-19. Looked up from germline, CDR1 is SEHNR and CDR2 is FQNEAQ (reference sequence). Trimming pared 2 bases from V and 2 bases from J, leaving 7 bases between. The CDR3 is 14 amino acids. In the authors' methods: Amplification from reference gene primers served as the basis for estimated nucleated cell counts. Generated by immunoSEQ multiplex PCR, the TCRdb table keeps only in-frame clones and is missing some. The V and J calls and clone size are taken from that table; D and trimming were inferred from the DNA. The table has roughly 300,000 clones, about 90% seen once. One Seattle source followed patients from active infection through their disease course.

The genes are TRBV7-9 and TRBJ1-3; weak D call: TRBD1 (6 bases). The specimen was peripheral blood. The sequence was collected from a woman aged 25 to 39 with COVID-19, enrolled during active disease. CDR3 residues: CASSLTGPGNTIYF. CDR3 coding DNA: TGTGCCAGCAGCTTAACAGGGCCTGGAAACACCATATATTTT. Using reference TRBV7-9 and TRBJ1-3 for the parts outside the CDR3, the full variable domain is DTGVSQNPRHKITKRGQNVTFRCDPISEHNRLYWYRQTLGQGPEFLTYFQNEAQLEKSRLLSDRFSAERPKGSFSTLEIQRTEQGDSAMYLCASSLTGPGNTIYFGEGSWLTVV.